This T cell receptor beta chain was sequenced during a study of blood T cells in healthy people across ages. This clonotype was recorded a few times. Its antigen is not identified. Study-level findings and limits: A roughly linear age-dependent decrease characterized TCR beta diversity per million T cells. Correlation between TCR beta diversity and naive T cell percentage was strong.

Trimming removed 3 bases from V and 11 bases from J; junction bases left unmatched: 7. Germline values: CDR1 SGHRS, CDR2 YFSETQ. The CDR3 runs 13 residues. Primed by a sample-barcoded 5' primer and a J-beta primer mix, a second PCR proceeded for about 7 to 12 cycles. Unique molecular identifiers of 12 random nucleotides labeled each cDNA. The yield of each sample was at least 2.5 million CDR3-containing paired-end reads. MiXCR was run by TCRdb on the 5' RACE reads, yielding one entry per CDR3 protein. This table holds approximately 730,000 distinct CDR3 sequences, 53% found once. The V gene is TRBV5-1, the J gene TRBJ2-5; 10 nucleotides align to TRBD1. The clonotype originates from an elderly man in good health. Sequenced sample: blood. The CDR3, as DNA: TGCGCCAGCAGCTCCACGGACAGGGGGGAGCAGTACTTC. It specifies CASSSTDRGEQYF.